The count of the clone carrying this TCR beta chain is one. The entry originates in a study of technical replicates of blood from several donors. CDR3 length: 15 amino acids. V was trimmed by 1 base and J by 7 bases, leaving 16 bases between them. Looked up from germline, CDR1 is SNHLY and CDR2 is FYNNEI. Data came from immunoSEQ multiplex PCR; TCRdb stores just in-frame clones and leaves some out. The repertoire holds just under 60,000 clones, with around 96% as singletons. The J gene is TRBJ1-2, the V gene TRBV2; D call uncertain. This clonotype originated in a human donor in good health. Some clones in this sample may be carry-over from other donors' samples. The sequenced sample consisted of PBMCs. CDR3 DNA sequence: TGTGCCAGCAGTGAAGTCTCCGGGAACCTATCTGGCTACACCTTC. The encoded protein is CASSEVSGNLSGYTF.